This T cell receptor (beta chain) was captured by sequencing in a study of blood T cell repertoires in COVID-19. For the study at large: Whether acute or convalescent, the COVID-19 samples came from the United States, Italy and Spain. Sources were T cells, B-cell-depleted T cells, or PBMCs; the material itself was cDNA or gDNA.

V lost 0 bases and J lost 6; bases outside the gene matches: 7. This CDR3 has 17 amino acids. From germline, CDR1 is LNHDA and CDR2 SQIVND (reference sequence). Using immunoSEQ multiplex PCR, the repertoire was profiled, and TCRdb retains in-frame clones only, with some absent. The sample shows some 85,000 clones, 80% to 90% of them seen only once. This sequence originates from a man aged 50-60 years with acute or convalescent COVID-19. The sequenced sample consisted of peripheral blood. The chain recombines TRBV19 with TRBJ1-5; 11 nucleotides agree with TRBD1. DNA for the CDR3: TGTGCCAGTAGTATAGATCGTGGGACAGGGGGAGCTCAGCCCCAGCATTTT. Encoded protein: CASSIDRGTGGAQPQHF.